The 25 T cell receptor beta chains listed next were all sequenced from one sample in a study of CD8 T cells in Susac syndrome. An input of about 0.5 to 1 ug of RNA was subjected to reverse transcription using random hexamers. TCRdb used MiXCR to reprocess the immunoSEQ multiplex PCR reads, holding one entry per CDR3 protein. The table has about 190,000 distinct CDR3 sequences, roughly 94% seen once. Sequenced: CD4+ T cells from PBMCs. These receptors were collected from a human donor in good health.

This clonotype was observed a handful of times. V gene TRBV14 combines with J gene TRBJ1-5; 8 bases line up with TRBD1. The CDR3 is 14 residues long. V gave up 6 bases and J gave up 7 bases; unmatched junction bases: 8. Germline CDR1 and CDR2: SGHDN and FVKESK. For the CDR3, the DNA is TGTGCCAGCAGTGGGACAGGCCGGGGGCAGCCCCAGCATTTT. This codes for CASSGTGRGQPQHF.

V is TRBV5-6 and J is TRBJ1-1, with unresolved D. This CDR3 has 13 residues. Deletions cut 0 bases from V and 3 bases from J, with 6 bases between. Germline loops: CDR1 SGHDT, CDR2 YYEEEE. CDR3 protein: CASSLGPYTEAFF. CDR3 coding DNA: TGTGCCAGCAGCTTGGGCCCCTACACTGAAGCTTTCTTT. Together with reference TRBV5-6 and TRBJ1-1, the CDR3 gives the full variable domain: DAGVTQSPTHLIKTRGQQVTLRCSPKSGHDTVSWYQQALGQGPQFIFQYYEEEERQRGNFPDRFSGHQFPNYSSELNVNALLLGDSALYLCASSLGPYTEAFFGQGTRLTVV.

The rearrangement links TRBV20-1 to TRBJ2-1, with a tentative D call TRBD2 (5 bases). The CDR3 extends over 12 amino acids. V was pared by 3 bases and J by 9 bases, with 12 bases between. CDR1 is DFQATT, CDR2 SNEGSKA, per germline (reference sequence). The CDR3 DNA follows: TGCAGTGCTAGCGGACTGGTGATTGAGCAGTTCTTC. Protein: CSASGLVIEQFF.

The V and J genes are TRBV29-1 and TRBJ2-1, with D tentatively TRBD1 (6 bases). Deletions cut 4 bases from V and 7 bases from J, with 14 bases between. This CDR3 spans 13 amino acids. The germline gives CDR1 SQVTM, CDR2 ANQGSEA. CDR3 in amino acids: CSVGWGLQNEQFF. CDR3 sequence (DNA): TGCAGCGTTGGCTGGGGGCTACAGAATGAGCAGTTCTTC.

The rearrangement links TRBV7-2 to TRBJ2-7; maybe TRBD2 (6 bases). There are 15 residues in the CDR3. Germline CDR1 is SGHTA and CDR2 is FQGNSA. The V gene lost 5 bases and the J gene lost 9 bases, with 23 bases spanning the gap. CDR3 nucleotides: TGTGCCAGCAGCGGGAGGTGGACAAGGGCCTATGGGCAGTACTTC. It codes for CASSGRWTRAYGQYF. The whole variable domain, filled in from reference TRBV7-2 and TRBJ2-7, reads GAGVSQSPSNKVTEKGKDVELRCDPISGHTALYWYRQSLGQGLEFLIYFQGNSAPDKSGLPSDRFSAERTGGSVSTLTIQRTQQEDSAVYLCASSGRWTRAYGQYFGPGTRLTVT.

The chain employs TRBV28 and TRBJ1-1; TRBD1 agrees at 10 bases. Germline V gene lookup returns CDR1 MDHEN and CDR2 SYDVKM. The CDR3 is made up of 16 amino acids. J gave up 4 bases and V 5 bases, and 10 bases lay outside the gene matches. CDR3 protein: CASSPPGQGMGTEAFF. CDR3 sequence (DNA): TGTGCCAGCAGTCCACCGGGACAGGGGATGGGCACTGAAGCTTTCTTT.

CDR3 in DNA: TGCGCCAGCAGACACGAAGAGACCCAGTACTTC. It yields the protein CASRHEETQYF. V is TRBV5-1 and J is TRBJ2-5; D is undetermined. CDR3 size: 11 residues. Germline V gene lookup returns CDR1 SGHRS and CDR2 YFSETQ. Trimming pared 5 bases from V and 3 bases from J, leaving 5 bases between.

This chain's CDR3 is CSVGEGAGYTF. For the CDR3, the DNA is TGCAGCGTTGGGGAGGGTGCGGGCTACACCTTC. The chain is built from TRBV29-1 and TRBJ1-2; D unresolved. Germline V CDR1 and CDR2: SQVTM, ANQGSEA. The CDR3 totals 11 residues. V was trimmed by 4 bases and J by 8 bases, leaving 11 bases between them.

This chain joins TRBV20-1 and TRBJ2-1, with D hard to call. The CDR3 spans 12 residues. Trimming pared 6 bases from V and 3 bases from J, leaving 9 bases between. The germline CDR1 and CDR2 sequences are DFQATT and SNEGSKA (reference sequence). CDR3 sequence reads: CSAASGYNEQFF. DNA of the CDR3: TGCAGTGCCGCCTCGGGCTACAATGAGCAGTTCTTC.

The chain employs TRBV29-1 and TRBJ2-3, with TRBD1 matching over 10 bases. Losses at the gene ends were 3 bases for V and 4 bases for J; bases not matched to a gene: 13. Germline V gene lookup returns CDR1 SQVTM and CDR2 ANQGSEA. The CDR3 spans 17 residues. CDR3 coding DNA: TGCAGCGTTGAGGGGTTCCCGGGACAGGGGAATCCAGATACGCAGTATTTT. It codes for CSVEGFPGQGNPDTQYF.

The chain has TRBV20-1 and TRBJ2-7; 8 bases are a match to TRBD2. The germline V gene encodes CDR1 DFQATT and CDR2 SNEGSKA (reference sequence). J gave up 3 bases and V 6 bases, and 4 bases lay outside the gene matches. This CDR3 region has 12 residues. This chain's CDR3 is CSATSGHYEQYF. The CDR3 DNA is TGCAGTGCCACTAGCGGACACTACGAGCAGTACTTC.

CDR3 sequence: CASSQDRGGARDSNQPQHF. CDR3 DNA sequence: TGCGCCAGCAGCCAAGATCGGGGCGGGGCGAGGGATAGCAATCAGCCCCAGCATTTT. The chain uses TRBV4-1 and TRBJ1-5, with a possible D match to TRBD1 (5 bases). Between the trimmed V and J ends, which lost 0 bases and 0 bases, there was a span of 18 bases. CDR3 length: 19 residues. CDR1 and CDR2 from the germline V gene are MGHRA and YSYEKL.

The chain has TRBV27 and TRBJ2-1, with a tentative D call TRBD1 (6 bases). V was pared by 2 bases and J by 5 bases, with 13 bases between. This CDR3 contains 15 residues. Germline assignment: CDR1 MNHEY and CDR2 SMNVEV (reference sequence). DNA of the CDR3: TGTGCCAGCAGTTTAAGTCGAACAGGGCACAATGAGCAGTTCTTC. Translating gives CASSLSRTGHNEQFF.

The J gene is TRBJ1-5, the V gene TRBV24-1; D call uncertain. The CDR3 consists of 13 residues. The germline V gene has CDR1 KGHDR and CDR2 SFDVKD. V was pared by 5 bases and J by 7 bases, with 11 bases between. CDR3 sequence: CATSVAEGQPQHF. In DNA, the CDR3 is TGTGCCACCAGTGTGGCCGAAGGACAGCCCCAGCATTTT.

The chain couples TRBV6-5 to TRBJ2-3; the match to TRBD2 covers 11 bases. Germline V gene lookup returns CDR1 MNHEY and CDR2 SVGAGI. Trimming took 5 bases from V and 8 from J; bases not matched to a gene: 9. There are 15 residues in the CDR3. The CDR3 sequence is CASSRSGRGGGTQYF. CDR3 sequence (DNA): TGTGCCAGCAGTCGTAGCGGGAGGGGAGGAGGTACGCAGTATTTT.

The chain combines TRBV19 with TRBJ2-1, with 10 bases matching TRBD1. This CDR3 is built from 15 residues. Germline CDR1 LNHDA, CDR2 SQIVND (reference sequence). The V and J ends lost 2 bases and 8 bases, in that order; junction bases with no gene match: 6. The CDR3 DNA follows: TGTGCCAGTAGTATATCAGGGGACAGGGGTCATGAGCAGTTCTTC. This sequence encodes CASSISGDRGHEQFF.

This clonotype was detected once. This chain uses TRBV28 with TRBJ1-5, with a tentative D call TRBD1 (5 bases). CDR3 length equals 13 residues. Germline V CDR1 and CDR2: MDHEN, SYDVKM. Trimming shortened V by 5 bases and J by 7 bases, and 12 bases separated the two germline ends. The CDR3 region has the DNA TGTGCCAGCAGTACCGGGGGTTTGCAGCCCCAGCATTTT. It is translated as CASSTGGLQPQHF.

J is TRBJ2-5 and V is TRBV29-1; tentatively, D is TRBD1 (5 bases). Germline V gene sequence: CDR1 SQVTM, CDR2 ANQGSEA. Trimming shortened V by 1 base and J by 5 bases, and 11 bases separated the two germline ends. This CDR3 spans 13 amino acids. The CDR3 nucleotides read TGCAGCGTTGAAGTGCAGGGCGCGGAGACCCAGTACTTC. Protein product: CSVEVQGAETQYF.

This sequence joins TRBV7-2 and TRBJ1-6; perhaps TRBD1 as D (5 bases). The CDR3 consists of 13 residues. V was clipped by 8 bases and J by 7 bases, with 12 bases between them. CDR1 and CDR2 from the germline V gene are SGHTA and FQGNSA. In DNA form, the CDR3 reads TGTGCCAGCGGGTGGGACGGGAATTCACCCCTCCACTTT. Its translation is CASGWDGNSPLHF.

The V call is TRBV6-5, the J call TRBJ1-6; D is unresolved. This CDR3 has 15 residues. Trimming shortened V by 6 bases and J by 3 bases, and 12 bases separated the two germline ends. CDR1 and CDR2 (germline): MNHEY, SVGAGI. The CDR3 loop is CASSRPGFYNSPLHF. CDR3 in DNA: TGTGCCAGCAGCCGCCCTGGGTTCTATAATTCACCCCTCCACTTT.

This clonotype came up once. CDR3 in amino acids: CSVGTSGSYEQYV. CDR3 DNA: TGCAGCGTTGGGACTAGCGGATCCTACGAGCAGTACGTC. The rearrangement joins TRBV29-1 to TRBJ2-7; 10 bases are shared with TRBD2. Germline V gives CDR1 SQVTM, CDR2 ANQGSEA. The CDR3 extends over 13 amino acids. V shed 4 bases, J shed 1 base, and the junction held 1 base outside the gene matches.

The V gene is TRBV19, the J gene TRBJ1-1; TRBD1 might be the D (5 bases). The V end was cut by 10 bases, the J end by 3 bases, with 9 bases between. Germline assignment: CDR1 LNHDA and CDR2 SQIVND (reference sequence). This CDR3 has 11 amino acids. Written as DNA, the CDR3 is TGTGCCATTCACAGGTACACTGAAGCTTTCTTT. Protein sequence: CAIHRYTEAFF.

CDR3 bases: TGCGCCAGCAGCAGTCCCGGGCTAGACCCTCAAGAGACCCAGTACTTC. Encoded protein: CASSSPGLDPQETQYF. V gene TRBV4-1 combines with J gene TRBJ2-5; D call uncertain. With 5 bases removed from V and 2 bases from J, the gap between germline ends came to 18 bases. CDR1 and CDR2 (germline): MGHRA, YSYEKL. CDR3 length: 16 amino acids.

V gene TRBV28 combines with J gene TRBJ2-2; 8 nucleotides match TRBD2. The CDR3 has 14 residues. Germline lookup yields CDR1 MDHEN and CDR2 SYDVKM. V was pared by 7 bases and J by 4 bases, with 5 bases of the junction left unmatched. The CDR3 nucleotides read TGTGCCAGCACGGCGGGAGGTGGCACCGGGGAGCTGTTTTTT. This gives the protein CASTAGGGTGELFF.

This clonotype came up once. The chain joins TRBV20-1 to TRBJ2-2, with TRBD2 matching 7 bases. This CDR3 spans 13 amino acids. Germline loops: CDR1 DFQATT, CDR2 SNEGSKA (reference sequence). V shed 6 bases and J 3 bases; nucleotides not matched to a gene: 4. The CDR3 DNA is TGCAGTGCCCGTCTAGCGGACACCGGGGAGCTGTTTTTT. This gives the protein CSARLADTGELFF.